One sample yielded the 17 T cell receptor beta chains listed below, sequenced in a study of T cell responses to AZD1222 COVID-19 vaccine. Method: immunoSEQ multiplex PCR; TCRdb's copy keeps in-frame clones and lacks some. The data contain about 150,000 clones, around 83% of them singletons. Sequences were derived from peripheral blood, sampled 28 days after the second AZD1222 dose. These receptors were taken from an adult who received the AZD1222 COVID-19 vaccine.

CDR3: CASSLQETQYF. CDR3 coding DNA: TGTGCCAGCAGCCTCCAAGAGACCCAGTACTTC. The chain employs TRBV3-1 (or the pseudogene TRBV3-2) and TRBJ2-5; D remains unclear. This CDR3 has 11 amino acids. V was cut by 4 bases and J by 1 base, with 1 base left in between. In germline, CDR1 is LGHDT, CDR2 YNNKEL (reference sequence).

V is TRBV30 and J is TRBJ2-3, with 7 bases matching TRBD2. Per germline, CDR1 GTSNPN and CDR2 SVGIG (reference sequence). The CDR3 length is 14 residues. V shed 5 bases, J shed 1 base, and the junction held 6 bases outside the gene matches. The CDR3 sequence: CAWDGGSGTDTQYF. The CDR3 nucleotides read TGTGCCTGGGACGGGGGGTCGGGCACAGATACGCAGTATTTT.

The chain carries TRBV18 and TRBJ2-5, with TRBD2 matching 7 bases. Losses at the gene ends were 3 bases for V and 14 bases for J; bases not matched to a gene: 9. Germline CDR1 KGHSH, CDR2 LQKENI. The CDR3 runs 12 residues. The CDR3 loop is CASSPSSSGFYF. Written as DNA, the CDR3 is TGTGCCAGCTCACCCTCTTCTAGCGGCTTTTACTTC.

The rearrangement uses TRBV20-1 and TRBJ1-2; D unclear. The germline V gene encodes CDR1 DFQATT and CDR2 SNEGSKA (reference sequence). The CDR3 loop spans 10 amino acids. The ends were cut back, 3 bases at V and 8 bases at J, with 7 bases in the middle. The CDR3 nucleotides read TGCAGTGCTAGCACTGACGGCTACACCTTC. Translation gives CSASTDGYTF.

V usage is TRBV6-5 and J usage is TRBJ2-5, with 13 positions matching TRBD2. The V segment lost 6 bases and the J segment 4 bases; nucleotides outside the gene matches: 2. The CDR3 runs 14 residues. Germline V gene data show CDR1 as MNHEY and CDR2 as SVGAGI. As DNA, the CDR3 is TGTGCCAGCAGACTAGCGGGGGGGTTAGAGACCCAGTACTTC. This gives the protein CASRLAGGLETQYF.

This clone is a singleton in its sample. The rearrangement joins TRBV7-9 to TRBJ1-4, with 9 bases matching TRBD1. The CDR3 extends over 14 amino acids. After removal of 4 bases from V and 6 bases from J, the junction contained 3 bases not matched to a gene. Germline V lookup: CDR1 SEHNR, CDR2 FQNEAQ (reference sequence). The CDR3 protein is CASSSTGGDEKLFF. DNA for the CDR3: TGTGCCAGCAGCTCGACAGGGGGTGATGAAAAACTGTTTTTT.

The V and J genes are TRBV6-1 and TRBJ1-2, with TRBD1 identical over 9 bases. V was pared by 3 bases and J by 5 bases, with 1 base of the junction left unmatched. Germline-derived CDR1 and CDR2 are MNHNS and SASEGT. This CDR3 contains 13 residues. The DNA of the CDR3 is TGTGCCAGCAGTGAGGGGACAGGGTATGGCTACACCTTC. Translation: CASSEGTGYGYTF.

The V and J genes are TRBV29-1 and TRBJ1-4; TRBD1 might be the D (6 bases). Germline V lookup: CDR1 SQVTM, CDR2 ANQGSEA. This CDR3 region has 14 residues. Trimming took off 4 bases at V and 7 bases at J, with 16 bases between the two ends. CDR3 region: CSVVGGRGAEKLFF. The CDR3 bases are TGCAGCGTTGTAGGAGGCCGGGGGGCTGAAAAACTGTTTTTT.

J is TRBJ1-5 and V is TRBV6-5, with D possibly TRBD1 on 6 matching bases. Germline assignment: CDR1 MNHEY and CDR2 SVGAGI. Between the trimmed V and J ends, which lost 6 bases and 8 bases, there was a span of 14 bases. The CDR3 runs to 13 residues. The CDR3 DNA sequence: TGTGCCAGCAGGAAACAGGGCGATGAGCCCCAGCATTTT. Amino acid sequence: CASRKQGDEPQHF.

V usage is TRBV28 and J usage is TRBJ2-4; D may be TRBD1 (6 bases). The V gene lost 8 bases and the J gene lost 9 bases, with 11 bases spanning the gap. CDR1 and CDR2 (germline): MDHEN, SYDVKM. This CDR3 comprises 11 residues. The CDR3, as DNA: TGTGCCAGCTCACAGGGAGTCATTCAGTACTTC. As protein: CASSQGVIQYF.

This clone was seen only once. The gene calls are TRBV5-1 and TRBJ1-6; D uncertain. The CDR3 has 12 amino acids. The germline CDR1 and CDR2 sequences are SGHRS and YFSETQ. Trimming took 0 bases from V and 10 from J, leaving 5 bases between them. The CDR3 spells CASSLGRSPLHF. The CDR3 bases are TGCGCCAGCAGCTTGGGGAGATCACCCCTCCACTTT.

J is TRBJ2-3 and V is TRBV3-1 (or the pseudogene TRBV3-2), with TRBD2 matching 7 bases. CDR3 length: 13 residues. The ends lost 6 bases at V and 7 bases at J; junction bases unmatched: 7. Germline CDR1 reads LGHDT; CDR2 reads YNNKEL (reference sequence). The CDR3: CASRSGAGNTQYF. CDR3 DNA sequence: TGTGCCAGCAGGAGCGGGGCCGGAAATACGCAGTATTTT.

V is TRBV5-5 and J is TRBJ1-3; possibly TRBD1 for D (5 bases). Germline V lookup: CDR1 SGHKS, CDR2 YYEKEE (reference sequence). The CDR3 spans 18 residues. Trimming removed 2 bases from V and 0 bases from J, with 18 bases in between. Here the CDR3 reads CASSFRPLRGLSGNTIYF. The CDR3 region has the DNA TGTGCCAGCAGCTTTCGGCCATTAAGGGGACTCTCTGGAAACACCATATATTTT.

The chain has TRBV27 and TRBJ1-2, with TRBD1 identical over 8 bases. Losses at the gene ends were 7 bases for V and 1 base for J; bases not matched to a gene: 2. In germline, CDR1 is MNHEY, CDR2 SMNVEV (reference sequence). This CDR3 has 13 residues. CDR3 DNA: TGTGCCAGCATGGGACAGGTTAACTATGGCTACACCTTC. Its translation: CASMGQVNYGYTF.

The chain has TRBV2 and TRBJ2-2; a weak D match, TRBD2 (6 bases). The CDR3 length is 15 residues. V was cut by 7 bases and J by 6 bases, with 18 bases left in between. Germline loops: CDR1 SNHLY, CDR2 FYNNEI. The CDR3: CASTQRASASGELFF. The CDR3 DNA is TGTGCCAGCACCCAACGGGCTAGCGCCTCCGGGGAGCTGTTTTTT.

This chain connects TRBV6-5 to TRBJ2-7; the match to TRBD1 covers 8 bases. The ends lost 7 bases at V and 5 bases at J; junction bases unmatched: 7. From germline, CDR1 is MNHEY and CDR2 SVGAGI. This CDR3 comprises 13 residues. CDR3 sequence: CASIDRGGDEQYF. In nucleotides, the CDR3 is TGTGCCAGCATCGACAGGGGTGGAGACGAGCAGTACTTC.

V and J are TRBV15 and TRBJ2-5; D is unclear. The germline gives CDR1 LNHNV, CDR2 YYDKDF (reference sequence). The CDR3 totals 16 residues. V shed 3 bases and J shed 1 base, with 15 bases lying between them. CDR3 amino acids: CATSSLDRAAQETQYF. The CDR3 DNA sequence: TGTGCCACCAGCAGCTTGGATAGGGCAGCCCAAGAGACCCAGTACTTC.